Described below is a single T cell receptor (beta chain) sequence and its context. Antigen: not known. The method was immunoSEQ multiplex PCR; TCRdb's version includes in-frame clones alone and lacks a portion of them. The repertoire holds roughly 65,000 clones, roughly 92% seen once, with 5.3% in the top ten. This entry comes from a study of cytomegalovirus exposure and HLA in healthy donors. Study-level results: Most observed TCR sequences were rare, whereas some public TCRs were detected in many donors.

The specimen sequenced was PBMCs. The source is a man younger than 35 in good health and CMV-seropositive.

The CDR3 spells CASSLDRWDRGGMDEQFF. The CDR3 DNA reads as TGTGCCAGCAGCTTAGATAGGTGGGACAGGGGAGGTATGGATGAGCAGTTCTTC. The chain links TRBV11-3 to TRBJ2-1, with TRBD1 matching 10 bases. The CDR3 spans 18 residues. The V segment lost 0 bases and the J segment 8 bases; nucleotides outside the gene matches: 13. Germline assignment: CDR1 SGHNT and CDR2 YENEEA.